The T cell receptor beta chain described here comes from a study of breast tumors, draining lymph nodes, adjacent tissues (TCRdb year 2016). Study-level background: The study compared TCR beta repertoires across tumor, adjacent nontumor tissue and axillary lymph nodes from breast cancer patients. The study was designed to assess the relationships and possible T-cell exchange between tumor, surrounding tissue and draining lymph node repertoires in human breast cancer. Study-wide conclusions, independent of this receptor: The conclusion that tumor T cells originate in lymph nodes was presented as consistent with a hypothesis rather than as directly demonstrated. The similarity between tumor and nontumor tissue repertoires was significantly greater in luminal-like breast cancer than in basal-like breast cancer. Tumor T-cell repertoires showed less diversity than lymph node repertoires and more diversity than nontumor tissue repertoires, and tumor T-cell repertoires showed preferential V and J gene usage. The data were considered consistent with most tumor T cells being derived from the lymph node and subsequently expanding within tumor tissue.

Many counts were recorded for this clonotype. Its antigen remains undetermined. Base qualities are missing; no much larger clone stands one base away. Sequencing relied on an Illumina HiSeq 2000. TCR beta chain libraries were generated through multiplex PCR amplification. The amplified TCR beta chain products were analyzed by high-throughput sequencing. TCRdb passed the public sequencing reads through fastp at Q25 and MiXCR, retaining productive beta sequences. CDR3 protein sequences are deduplicated, and each keeps its most common genes and DNA. The sample table contains around 140,000 distinct CDR3 sequences; only one count was recorded for about 22% of them. The ten biggest clones cover around 2.6% of the sample. The axillary draining lymph nodes of breast cancer patients were the source of the lymph node samples. Trimming costs V 4 bases and J 0 bases, and their ends lie 13 bases apart. The CDR1 and CDR2 encoded by the germline V gene are SQVTM and ANQGSEA. The CDR3 starts with the cysteine, ends with the phenylalanine, and has 14 residues. Only the CDR3 region is kept as DNA, spanning 42 bases read in frame from base 1.

The chain is encoded by TRBV29-1 joined to TRBJ2-7; tentative D gene TRBD1, with 5 bases matching. Sequencing was done on a sample of axillary lymph node tissue. This receptor was identified in a female donor with breast cancer. Some clones in this sample may be carry-over from other donors' samples. The CDR3 protein is CSVGDSISSYEQYF. The bases are TGCAGCGTTGGCGACAGTATAAGCTCCTACGAGCAGTACTTC.